Listed here are 23 T cell receptor beta chains from one sample, sequenced in a study of T cell responses to AZD1222 COVID-19 vaccine. The method was immunoSEQ multiplex PCR; TCRdb's version includes in-frame clones alone and lacks a portion of them. Seen here are over 150,000 clones, 90% to 95% observed once, and the top ten hold 0.8% to 1.3%. Here the sequenced sample was peripheral blood, taken 28 days after the second dose of the MenACWY control vaccine. These receptors came from an adult who received the MenACWY meningococcal vaccine as a control.

This clone was seen once. The chain recombines TRBV21-1 with TRBJ2-2; the table's TRBD1 call for D was not verified on the DNA. TRBV21-1 is recorded as a pseudogene. The CDR3 runs 16 residues. In DNA, the CDR3 is TGTGCCAGCAGCCCCAAGGCACAGGAAGTGGTCGGGGAGCTGTTTTTT. Protein: CASSPKAQEVVGELFF.

This rearrangement joins TRBV11-3 to TRBJ2-7; D unresolved. CDR1 and CDR2 from the germline V gene are SGHNT and YENEEA. The CDR3 consists of 12 residues. V lost 8 bases and J lost 6, with 14 bases in between. This CDR3 reads CASGNSIGEQYF. In DNA, the CDR3 is TGTGCCAGCGGCAACTCTATTGGCGAGCAGTACTTC.

The chain links TRBV29-1 to TRBJ1-4; a possible D gene is TRBD1 (5 bases). Between the trimmed V and J ends, which lost 2 bases and 10 bases, there was a span of 11 bases. Per germline, CDR1 SQVTM and CDR2 ANQGSEA. The CDR3 sequence is 12 residues long. The CDR3 sequence: CSVEQGWRKLFF. The CDR3 nucleotides are TGCAGCGTTGAACAGGGTTGGAGAAAACTGTTTTTT.

This rearrangement joins TRBV5-1 to TRBJ2-3; 9 bases match TRBD2. V gave up 5 bases and J gave up 1 base; unmatched junction bases: 5. The CDR3 loop spans 15 amino acids. Looked up from germline, CDR1 is SGHRS and CDR2 is YFSETQ. CDR3 sequence: CASSLWTSGTDTQYF. CDR3 nucleotides: TGCGCCAGCAGTCTTTGGACTAGCGGCACAGATACGCAGTATTTT.

The sample holds one count of this clone. This specimen includes other DNA sequences encoding the same CDR3. V gene TRBV12-3 or TRBV12-4 combines with J gene TRBJ1-2, with D unclear. The CDR3 consists of 11 residues. Trimming shortened V by 6 bases and J by 1 base, and 3 bases separated the two germline ends. DNA of the CDR3: TGTGCCAGCAGCTTTAACTATGGCTACACCTTC. It encodes CASSFNYGYTF.

The gene calls are TRBV5-1 and TRBJ1-1, with D possibly being TRBD1 (5 bases). The CDR3 loop spans 15 amino acids. V shed 7 bases and J shed 1 base, with 17 bases lying between them. Germline V gives CDR1 SGHRS, CDR2 YFSETQ. In DNA form, the CDR3 reads TGCGCCAGCGGGGACCGGGGACGGGAGAACACTGAAGCTTTCTTT. Its protein is CASGDRGRENTEAFF.

CDR3 DNA sequence: TGCGCCAGCAGCCAATTCATTACAGGCGTGGCTGGCTACACCTTC. This codes for CASSQFITGVAGYTF. The chain uses TRBV4-3 and TRBJ1-2; D is possibly TRBD1 (5 bases). Germline-derived CDR1 and CDR2 are LGHNA and YSLEER. This CDR3 region has 15 residues. Trimming cost V 2 bases and J 7 bases, with 17 bases left between them.

The rearrangement links TRBV7-2 to TRBJ2-3, with 9 bases lining up with TRBD2. The V and J ends lost 7 bases and 0 bases, in that order; junction bases with no gene match: 5. The germline V gene encodes CDR1 SGHTA and CDR2 FQGNSA. The CDR3 spans 15 residues. In nucleotides, the CDR3 is TGTGCCAGCAAAGCGGGGGGCATGAGCACAGATACGCAGTATTTT. This translates into CASKAGGMSTDTQYF.

The rearrangement joins TRBV27 to TRBJ1-6; D is perhaps TRBD1 (6 bases). Germline V gives CDR1 MNHEY, CDR2 SMNVEV (reference sequence). CDR3 length: 14 amino acids. V gave up 6 bases and J gave up 7 bases, with 13 bases separating them. CDR3 sequence (DNA): TGTGCCAGCAGCTCGGGACATAGGAATTCACCCCTCCACTTT. This gives the protein CASSSGHRNSPLHF.

This rearrangement joins TRBV28 to TRBJ2-2, with 8 bases fitting TRBD2. V was pared by 5 bases and J by 5 bases, with 4 bases of the junction left unmatched. The CDR3 is made up of 14 amino acids. Looked up from germline, CDR1 is MDHEN and CDR2 is SYDVKM. CDR3 in amino acids: CASSVPGGTGELFF. The CDR3 DNA is TGTGCCAGCAGTGTGCCGGGGGGGACCGGGGAGCTGTTTTTT.

The chain recombines TRBV19 with TRBJ1-5; a weak D match, TRBD1 (5 bases). This CDR3 comprises 15 residues. Germline CDR1 and CDR2: LNHDA and SQIVND (reference sequence). The germline V and J ends were trimmed by 4 bases and 0 bases, with 10 bases remaining between them. CDR3 amino acids: CASSTGADSNQPQHF. In nucleotides, the CDR3 is TGTGCCAGTAGTACTGGGGCGGATAGCAATCAGCCCCAGCATTTT.

This clone has just a few counts. The V call is TRBV27, the J call TRBJ1-5; D not certain. The ends were cut back, 8 bases at V and 3 bases at J, with 11 bases in the middle. Germline-derived CDR1 and CDR2 are MNHEY and SMNVEV (reference sequence). The CDR3 is 13 amino acids. The CDR3 here is CASRDNFNQPQHF. CDR3 sequence (DNA): TGTGCCAGCCGTGACAATTTCAATCAGCCCCAGCATTTT.

The rearrangement links TRBV19 to TRBJ1-5, with 10 bases aligning to TRBD1. The CDR3 has 15 amino acids. V lost 7 bases, J lost 6 bases, and 9 bases stayed unmatched. Germline CDR1 is LNHDA and CDR2 is SQIVND (reference sequence). CDR3 nucleotides: TGTGCCAGTACTGGGGGACAGGGGACTGCTCAGCCCCAGCATTTT. This encodes CASTGGQGTAQPQHF.

The chain links TRBV7-6 to TRBJ2-7; D call uncertain. V shed 2 bases and J shed 3 bases, with 14 bases lying between them. This CDR3 contains 15 residues. Germline V gene data show CDR1 as SGHVS and CDR2 as FNYEAQ. DNA for the CDR3: TGTGCCAGCAGCTTAAATTTTGTGGGAAGCTACGAGCAGTACTTC. This translates into CASSLNFVGSYEQYF.

The chain carries TRBV18 and TRBJ2-1, with TRBD1 matching over 9 bases. V was clipped by 4 bases and J by 6 bases; unmatched bases: 13. The length of the CDR3 is 17 residues. Germline CDR1 and CDR2: KGHSH and LQKENI. CDR3 sequence reads: CASSHLFPGQGTNEQFF. The CDR3 bases are TGTGCCAGCTCACACCTATTCCCGGGACAGGGTACCAATGAGCAGTTCTTC.

The gene calls are TRBV3-1 (or the pseudogene TRBV3-2) and TRBJ1-2; a possible D gene is TRBD1 (6 bases). CDR3 length: 15 amino acids. Germline values: CDR1 LGHDT, CDR2 YNNKEL (reference sequence). The V end was cut by 1 base, the J end by 8 bases, with 17 bases between. The CDR3 region is CASSQVRRGLWGYTF. DNA of the CDR3: TGTGCCAGCAGCCAAGTTAGGCGGGGGCTGTGGGGCTACACCTTC.

The V and J genes are TRBV28 and TRBJ1-1; D is unclear. The CDR3 runs 14 residues. V was clipped by 7 bases and J by 6 bases, with 18 bases between them. Looked up from germline, CDR1 is MDHEN and CDR2 is SYDVKM. CDR3 sequence (DNA): TGTGCCAGCATCTTAGATGCCCGTATGGCTGAAGCTTTCTTT. Translated: CASILDARMAEAFF.

This clone showed up just once. The V call is TRBV27, the J call TRBJ1-4; 7 nucleotides match TRBD1. Per germline, CDR1 MNHEY and CDR2 SMNVEV (reference sequence). This CDR3 comprises 15 residues. J gave up 3 bases and V 2 bases, and 3 bases lay outside the gene matches. In nucleotides, the CDR3 is TGTGCCAGCAGTTTAAGGGGGCTCGCTAATGAAAAACTGTTTTTT. Amino acids: CASSLRGLANEKLFF.

The chain has TRBV2 and TRBJ2-2, with D possibly being TRBD1 or TRBD2 (5 bases each). This CDR3 is built from 14 residues. The germline gives CDR1 SNHLY, CDR2 FYNNEI. Trimming shortened V by 4 bases and J by 0 bases, and 6 bases separated the two germline ends. CDR3 in DNA: TGTGCCAGCAGTGCGGGGCCGAACACCGGGGAGCTGTTTTTT. Protein product: CASSAGPNTGELFF.

The V call is TRBV5-6, the J call TRBJ1-5, with D possibly being TRBD1 (5 bases). V was pared by 2 bases and J by 1 base, with 13 bases between. Per the germline V gene, CDR1 is SGHDT and CDR2 is YYEEEE. The CDR3 has 16 amino acids. The CDR3 DNA sequence: TGTGCCAGCAGCTTTGGGTCGGGGCAGAGCAATCAGCCCCAGCATTTT. Translated, it gives CASSFGSGQSNQPQHF.

The chain employs TRBV5-5 and TRBJ1-1; the D gene is possibly TRBD1 (5 bases). The V and J ends lost 4 bases and 5 bases respectively, with 15 bases between them. Germline CDR1 SGHKS, CDR2 YYEKEE (reference sequence). The CDR3 totals 14 residues. CDR3 amino acids: CASSQSGKGTEAFF. DNA for the CDR3: TGTGCCAGCAGCCAATCAGGGAAAGGAACTGAAGCTTTCTTT. The full variable domain, with the rest looked up from reference TRBV5-5 and TRBJ1-1, is DAGVTQSPTHLIKTRGQQVTLRCSPISGHKSVSWYQQVLGQGPQFIFQYYEKEERGRGNFPDRFSARQFPNYSSELNVNALLLGDSALYLCASSQSGKGTEAFFGQGTRLTVV.

The chain recombines TRBV4-1 with TRBJ1-2, with unresolved D. Germline V gene lookup returns CDR1 MGHRA and CDR2 YSYEKL. The CDR3 extends over 14 amino acids. Between the trimmed V and J ends, which lost 3 bases and 5 bases, there was a span of 13 bases. CDR3 protein: CASSQSLREYGYTF. As DNA, the CDR3 is TGCGCCAGCAGCCAGTCCCTTAGGGAATATGGCTACACCTTC.

The rearrangement links TRBV10-3 to TRBJ1-5, with D maybe TRBD1 (6 bases). The CDR3 sequence is 13 residues long. Germline V CDR1 and CDR2: ENHRY, SYGVKD. V lost 3 bases and J lost 7, with 10 bases in between. CDR3 in amino acids: CAISETQGQPQHF. The CDR3 nucleotides read TGTGCCATCAGTGAAACACAGGGACAGCCCCAGCATTTT.